The 3 T cell receptor beta chains below come from one sample, sequenced in a study of T cell responses to AZD1222 COVID-19 vaccine. Using immunoSEQ multiplex PCR, the repertoire was profiled, and TCRdb retains in-frame clones only, with some absent. Seen here are over 150,000 clones, roughly 90% observed once, and the top ten hold 2.5% to 3%. Specimen: peripheral blood, collected on day 0 of AZD1222 vaccination. All receptors derive from an adult in good health.

The chain employs TRBV5-6 and TRBJ2-3; 8 nucleotides line up with TRBD2. From germline, CDR1 is SGHDT and CDR2 YYEEEE. CDR3 size: 14 residues. V gave up 0 bases and J gave up 5 bases; unmatched junction bases: 2. CDR3 nucleotides: TGTGCCAGCAGCTTGGCGCTAGCGGGAGATACGCAGTATTTT. It codes for CASSLALAGDTQYF.

The chain employs TRBV3-1 (or the pseudogene TRBV3-2) and TRBJ2-7; D is undetermined. With 2 bases removed from V and 7 bases from J, the gap between germline ends came to 6 bases. Germline values: CDR1 LGHDT, CDR2 YNNKEL (reference sequence). This CDR3 has 11 residues. In DNA, the CDR3 is TGTGCCAGCAGCCAACTTGAGGAGCAGTACTTC. Protein sequence: CASSQLEEQYF.

This chain connects TRBV5-1 to TRBJ1-6; no clear D gene. CDR1 and CDR2 (germline): SGHRS, YFSETQ. V lost 0 bases and J lost 7, with 11 bases in between. The CDR3 is 15 amino acids. The CDR3 reads CASSLVAGNNSPLHF. The CDR3 DNA sequence: TGCGCCAGCAGCTTGGTGGCGGGAAACAATTCACCCCTCCACTTT. Based on the CDR3 plus reference TRBV5-1 and TRBJ1-6, the full variable domain is KAGVTQTPRYLIKTRGQQVTLSCSPISGHRSVSWYQQTPGQGLQFLFEYFSETQRNKGNFPGRFSGRQFSNSRSEMNVSTLELGDSALYLCASSLVAGNNSPLHFGNGTRLTVT.